This section outlines one T cell receptor (beta chain) sequence together with its context. Its matching antigen is unknown. From its re-call of the 5' RACE reads, TCRdb lists each CDR3 protein once, without DNA. This table holds some 150,000 distinct CDR3 sequences. The data stem from a study of monozygotic twins with inflammatory bowel disease. General study points: IBD-affected twins scored below their healthy co-twins in TCRbeta diversity (inverse Simpson).

Specimen: blood. The sequence came from a human donor with ulcerative colitis or Crohn's disease, or a healthy co-twin of an affected twin (not recorded which).

This chain's CDR3 is CASRPGRARPYEQYF. The chain joins TRBV6-1 to TRBJ2-7; as DNA is missing, the TRBD2 call by TCRdb cannot be tested. Germline loops: CDR1 MNHNS, CDR2 SASEGT. This CDR3 has 15 residues.